The T cell receptor (beta chain) under discussion was sequenced for a study of T cells in Graves' hyperthyroidism and ophthalmopathy (dated by TCRdb to between 2019 and 2020). Notes on the research overall: Peripheral blood was sampled at the time of initial diagnosis, prior to any treatment. A discovery cohort of about a hundred patients, 43 with Graves' ophthalmopathy and fewer than 65 with stable Graves' hyperthyroidism, was used to find distinguishing TCR V-J signatures. Whether ophthalmopathy could be predicted prospectively was tested in an independent validation cohort made up of approximately 19 hyperthyroidism patients plus 17 patients who later progressed to ophthalmopathy. For training and testing, the approximately 92 patients in the discovery cohort were randomly divided in a 7:3 ratio. Thyroid tissue and blood T-cell repertoires from six Graves' hyperthyroidism patients were also compared in the study. After sampling, hyperthyroidism patients received methimazole starting at 30 mg daily, and ophthalmopathy patients received high-dose intravenous methylprednisolone. The paper reports TCR Vbeta CDR3 sequencing of 130 to 150 peripheral blood samples: 40 to 45 ophthalmopathy, around 80 hyperthyroidism and approximately 17 progressor patients. The research as a whole found: In validation, the model predicted progression to ophthalmopathy with approximately 71% sensitivity and approximately 78% specificity, a median of 6.5 months before onset. Ophthalmopathy was separated from stable hyperthyroidism by a 13 V-J signature model, with about 86% sensitivity and roughly 81% specificity obtained in cross-validation and 80%/75% obtained in testing. Most expanded thyroid clonotypes (frequency above 0.001) were also detected in blood, suggesting blood repertoires may reflect thyroid immune responses. Sample size was not statistically predetermined, and investigators were not blinded to group allocation.

This clonotype was recorded a few times. Its binding antigen is unknown. Nothing much larger sits one base from this clone, and base qualities are not available. CDR1 and CDR2 are drawn from the germline V gene: SGHTA, FQGNSA. The CDR3 covers 15 residues, taking in both the cysteine and the phenylalanine. Kept here is only the CDR3 DNA, which spans 45 bases and is read in frame from base 1. Unmatched junction bases come to 8, with V trimmed by 5 bases and J by 7 bases. Ophthalmopathy patients had moderately to severely active disease, Clinical Activity Score of at least 3, NOSPECS grade of at least 4, and duration under 3 months. Any patient with an uncontrolled infection, another autoimmune disease, pregnancy or lactation was excluded. Diagnoses relied on clinical symptoms, serum thyroxine and TRAb, thyroid ultrasound and orbital computed tomography. Ficoll-Paque density gradient centrifugation was used to isolate PBMCs from about 9 ml of fresh peripheral blood. Trizol reagent was used to extract total RNA, and RNA quality was then checked on an Agilent 2100 Bioanalyzer.

The TCR beta CDR3 regions were amplified from RNA transcripts. The TCR CDR3 was subjected to a first round of RT-PCR using the HTBI primer set and the Qiagen OneStep RT-PCR kit. Libraries were constructed in a second round of multiplex PCR, after which size selection and purification were carried out. Sequencing of the libraries was done on an Illumina HiSeq2000 using paired-end 100 bp reads. Per the source publication's procedure: SOAPnuke was used to process the raw data, with reads discarded if the reads contained adapters or uncalled bases, had a mean Phred below 15, or lacked an exact constant-primer or identifier match. High-quality paired reads were merged using COPE v1.2.5, and each unique nucleotide sequence was defined as a clonotype. Clonotypes were aligned to IMGT TRBV, TRBD and TRBJ reference segments using MiTCR v1.1. The analysis included only V-J combinations with a frequency above 0.0001, which together covered over 98% of the repertoires. A TCS score was defined as the ratio between F50 (clonal expansion) and ExV (chaos), using BLOSUM62-based TCRdist between CDR3 peptides within each V-J. Welch's t-statistics and random forest reduced fewer than 600 V-J features to 10 to 15, which were used in a naive Bayes classifier (R e1071). TCRdb redid the processing of the public reads, applying fastp at Q25 and MiXCR, and retained in-frame beta chains. Duplicate CDR3 protein sequences are folded into a single record with the most common DNA and genes. These V and J calls rely on TCRdb rather than the paper's analysis. The table for this sample lists about 500,000 distinct CDR3 sequences; around 16% of them were counted only once. The top ten constitute around 32% of the sample.

This TCR was recovered from a woman aged 30 to 39 with Graves' ophthalmopathy. The chain links TRBV7-2 with TRBJ2-2; 9 central nucleotides agree with TRBD2. The material sequenced was blood. Here the CDR3 is given as CASSLSGGVSGELFF. In nucleotides, the sequence is TGTGCCAGCAGCCTTAGCGGGGGCGTTAGCGGGGAGCTGTTTTTT.